One and the same sample provided the 21 T cell receptor beta chains below, sequenced in a study of response to subunit inactivated influenza vaccine. Via MiXCR, TCRdb re-called the RT-PCR reads, giving one row per CDR3 protein. The table shows a few hundred thousand distinct CDR3 sequences, with around 15% occurring only once. The specimen was PBMCs from blood, collected 12 days after vaccination. These receptors were collected from a man between 45 and 60 years old who received an inactivated influenza vaccine.

This clonotype showed up just a few times. The chain joins TRBV6-2 or TRBV6-3 to TRBJ1-5, with D tentatively TRBD1 (5 bases). The ends were cut back, 6 bases at V and 3 bases at J, with 18 bases in the middle. The CDR3 totals 16 residues. CDR1 is MNHEY and CDR2 is SVGEGT in the germline V gene. The DNA of the CDR3 is TGTGCCAGCAGAGATCCCGGGGGATCGAACAATCAGCCCCAGCATTTT. It codes for CASRDPGGSNNQPQHF.

This clonotype was observed a handful of times. The V gene is TRBV6-5, the J gene TRBJ2-1; 9 bases agree with TRBD2. V dropped 2 bases and J dropped 5; count of bases not matched to a gene: 7. Germline loops: CDR1 MNHEY, CDR2 SVGAGI. This CDR3 has 16 amino acids. CDR3 loop: CASSYIGGRVNNEQFF. The CDR3 DNA sequence: TGTGCCAGCAGTTACATCGGCGGGAGGGTCAACAATGAGCAGTTCTTC.

The CDR3 nucleotides are TGTGCCAGCAGCTCCCTGGGGGACTCCTACGAGCAGTACTTC. Protein: CASSSLGDSYEQYF. V usage is TRBV11-1 and J usage is TRBJ2-7; D assignment may be TRBD1 or TRBD2 (5 bases each). Germline loops: CDR1 SGHAT, CDR2 FQDESV (reference sequence). The CDR3 sequence is 14 residues long. The V end lost 4 bases, the J end lost 0 bases, and 10 bases lay between the germline ends.

The chain links TRBV6-2 or TRBV6-3 to TRBJ2-5; 7 bases are a match to TRBD1. The CDR3 sequence is 15 residues long. Trimming cost V 4 bases and J 3 bases; bases outside gene matches: 8. CDR1 MNHEY and CDR2 SVGEGT come from the germline V gene. Here the CDR3 DNA reads TGTGCCAGCAGTTCAGGGGGAAGGGCCGAAGAGACCCAGTACTTC. It translates to CASSSGGRAEETQYF.

This chain joins TRBV6-1 and TRBJ1-1; D is uncertain. V was cut by 6 bases and J by 4 bases, with 15 bases left in between. Germline V gene sequence: CDR1 MNHNS, CDR2 SASEGT. The CDR3 is made up of 14 amino acids. This chain's CDR3 is CASRVRSGSTEAFF. In DNA form, the CDR3 reads TGTGCCAGCAGGGTAAGGTCCGGTTCCACTGAAGCTTTCTTT.

The chain uses TRBV11-2 and TRBJ2-5; tentatively, D is TRBD1 (5 bases). Germline CDR1 and CDR2: SGHAT and FQNNGV. CDR3 length: 14 amino acids. V was pared by 3 bases and J by 4 bases, with 12 bases between. CDR3 bases: TGTGCCAGCAGCTTCAGGGAATATGCAGAGACCCAGTACTTC. Amino acids: CASSFREYAETQYF.

The V gene is TRBV28, the J gene TRBJ2-3, with TRBD2 matching over 7 bases. Germline CDR1 and CDR2: MDHEN and SYDVKM. The CDR3 has 15 amino acids. The ends lost 4 bases at V and 8 bases at J; junction bases unmatched: 12. The CDR3 DNA sequence: TGTGCCAGCAGTTCCTCAGGCGGGGGTCCTCGTACGCAGTATTTT. It yields the protein CASSSSGGGPRTQYF.

The V gene is TRBV29-1, the J gene TRBJ2-3; 9 bases map to TRBD2. The germline V gene has CDR1 SQVTM and CDR2 ANQGSEA. CDR3 length equals 14 residues. The V segment lost 5 bases and the J segment 2 bases; nucleotides outside the gene matches: 5. DNA of the CDR3: TGCAGCGTTCTTAGCGGGGGCAACACAGATACGCAGTATTTT. It yields the protein CSVLSGGNTDTQYF.

The V gene is TRBV5-5, the J gene TRBJ2-1; the D gene is possibly TRBD1 (5 bases). Trimming pared 6 bases from V and 0 bases from J, leaving 10 bases between. The CDR3 loop spans 14 amino acids. CDR1 is SGHKS and CDR2 is YYEKEE in the germline V gene (reference sequence). CDR3 in DNA: TGTGCCAGCACCCTAGGGGCCTCCTACAATGAGCAGTTCTTC. This sequence encodes CASTLGASYNEQFF.

The chain recombines TRBV7-3 with TRBJ2-1, with 13 bases aligning to TRBD2. Per the germline V gene, CDR1 is SGHTA and CDR2 is FQGTGA. The CDR3 has 15 residues. Trimming cost V 5 bases and J 8 bases; bases outside gene matches: 6. The CDR3, as DNA: TGTGCCAGCAGCACACTAGCGGGAGGGCCACATGAGCAGTTCTTC. Residues: CASSTLAGGPHEQFF.

This rearrangement joins TRBV5-1 to TRBJ1-1, with D possibly being TRBD1 (5 bases). Trimming left V 5 bases short and J 8 bases short, with 13 bases between. The germline gives CDR1 SGHRS, CDR2 YFSETQ. CDR3 size: 12 residues. This CDR3 reads CASSWQGDEAFF. The CDR3 region has the DNA TGCGCCAGCAGTTGGCAGGGTGACGAAGCTTTCTTT. Based on the CDR3 plus reference TRBV5-1 and TRBJ1-1, the full variable domain is KAGVTQTPRYLIKTRGQQVTLSCSPISGHRSVSWYQQTPGQGLQFLFEYFSETQRNKGNFPGRFSGRQFSNSRSEMNVSTLELGDSALYLCASSWQGDEAFFGQGTRLTVV.

This clonotype was seen only a few times. The genes are TRBV18 and TRBJ1-4; possible D gene TRBD1, 6 bases. From germline, CDR1 is KGHSH and CDR2 LQKENI. The CDR3 has 13 amino acids. The germline V and J ends were trimmed by 8 bases and 3 bases, with 10 bases remaining between them. The CDR3 sequence: CASRDMSNEKLFF. CDR3 in DNA: TGTGCCAGCCGGGACATGTCTAATGAAAAACTGTTTTTT. Based on the CDR3 plus reference TRBV18 and TRBJ1-4, the full variable domain is NAGVMQNPRHLVRRRGQEARLRCSPMKGHSHVYWYRQLPEEGLKFMVYLQKENIIDESGMPKERFSAEFPKEGPSILRIQQVVRGDSAAYFCASRDMSNEKLFFGSGTQLSVL.

This clonotype was found a few times. The rearrangement links TRBV29-1 to TRBJ2-7, with 9 bases lining up with TRBD1. Germline CDR1 and CDR2: SQVTM and ANQGSEA. This CDR3 has 15 residues. The V and J ends lost 2 bases and 4 bases, in that order; junction bases with no gene match: 9. The CDR3 bases are TGCAGCGTTGAACTCCGGGACAGGGATTTTTACGAGCAGTACTTC. Protein product: CSVELRDRDFYEQYF.

This clonotype showed up just a few times. The chain recombines TRBV5-6 with TRBJ1-4; TRBD1 matches at 9 bases. V gave up 4 bases and J gave up 6 bases; unmatched junction bases: 7. This CDR3 spans 15 amino acids. The germline CDR1 and CDR2 sequences are SGHDT and YYEEEE. This CDR3 reads CASSPGTGRYEKLFF. The CDR3 region has the DNA TGTGCCAGCAGCCCGGGGACAGGGAGATATGAAAAACTGTTTTTT.

This clonotype was seen only a few times. The V and J genes are TRBV6-1 and TRBJ2-7; TRBD2 aligns across 14 bases. The germline V gene has CDR1 MNHNS and CDR2 SASEGT. The V gene end was trimmed by 6 bases and the J gene end by 4 bases; junction bases not matched to a gene: 8. This CDR3 region has 16 residues. The CDR3 protein is CASSPSGLAGVYEQYF. The CDR3 coding sequence is TGTGCCAGCAGCCCCTCGGGACTAGCGGGAGTATACGAGCAGTACTTC.

This clonotype was recorded at least ten times. The rearrangement uses TRBV12-3 or TRBV12-4 and TRBJ2-3, with 7 bases lining up with TRBD1. The V segment lost 2 bases and the J segment 3 bases; nucleotides outside the gene matches: 5. The length of the CDR3 is 15 residues. CDR3 bases: TGTGCCAGCAGTTTAAAACAGGGGAAAACAGATACGCAGTATTTT. The encoded protein is CASSLKQGKTDTQYF.

This clonotype showed up many times. The V call is TRBV12-3 or TRBV12-4, the J call TRBJ1-2; D remains ambiguous. The CDR3 spans 13 residues. The V and J ends lost 1 base and 7 bases respectively, with 10 bases between them. The CDR3 nucleotides read TGTGCCAGCAGTTTAGGATTGGGGTCTGGCTACACCTTC. It translates to CASSLGLGSGYTF.

This clonotype was seen a few times. CDR3 residues: CASSLVEGEQYF. As DNA, the CDR3 is TGTGCCAGCAGCTTAGTGGAGGGCGAGCAGTACTTC. The gene calls are TRBV7-8 and TRBJ2-7, with a possible D match to TRBD2 (6 bases). The CDR3 sequence is 12 residues long. Per germline, CDR1 SGHVS and CDR2 FQNEAQ. The germline V and J ends were trimmed by 1 base and 6 bases, with 7 bases remaining between them.

The chain links TRBV30 to TRBJ1-6; the D is unclear. The CDR3 loop spans 11 amino acids. Trimming pared 0 bases from V and 7 bases from J, leaving 1 base between. Looked up from germline, CDR1 is GTSNPN and CDR2 is SVGIG (reference sequence). CDR3: CAWSVNSPLHF. The CDR3 nucleotides read TGTGCCTGGAGTGTCAATTCACCCCTCCACTTT.

This clonotype occurred a few times. The V and J genes are TRBV18 and TRBJ2-6, with D uncertain. The CDR3 spans 14 residues. The germline V gene encodes CDR1 KGHSH and CDR2 LQKENI. Trimming left V 6 bases short and J 0 bases short, with 6 bases between. The CDR3 DNA follows: TGTGCCAGCTCTGGTGCCTCTGGGGCCAACGTCCTGACTTTC. This codes for CASSGASGANVLTF.

Only a few counts were recorded for this clonotype. The chain has TRBV7-9 and TRBJ1-5, with no clear D. Germline V gives CDR1 SEHNR, CDR2 FQNEAQ (reference sequence). The CDR3 consists of 13 residues. V lost 4 bases and J lost 4, with 8 bases in between. The CDR3 nucleotides read TGTGCCAGCAGCTCGCAGGAGAATCAGCCCCAGCATTTT. Translating it yields CASSSQENQPQHF.